This T cell receptor (beta chain) was captured in a study of regulatory T cells in long-lasting Graves disease. Arm-PCR of CDR3 regions and iRepertoire HTBI primers were used to build TCR beta libraries. A single record per CDR3 protein comes from TCRdb applying MiXCR to the multiplex PCR reads. The sample has 350,000 to 500,000 distinct CDR3 sequences; approximately 15% are singletons. Time point defined: newly diagnosed GD, antithyroid drugs for less than 3 months. RNA from PBMCs was the source of the TCR library. Trimming stripped 0 bases from V and 3 bases from J, with 15 bases between. Looked up from germline, CDR1 is SGHRS and CDR2 is YFSETQ. This CDR3 is 16 amino acids long. There are many counts of this clonotype. These sequences were also reported in another study, on T cells in Graves' hyperthyroidism and ophthalmopathy. That study adds: Hyperthyroidism had been newly diagnosed in patients aged 18 to 65, and its duration was under 2 months. Any patient presenting with uncontrolled infection, other autoimmune disease, pregnancy or lactation was left out. Ophthalmopathy and stable hyperthyroidism were separated by a 13 V-J model.

The TCR comes from a woman aged 50 to 60 with Graves disease. Sequencing was performed on peripheral blood mononuclear cells (PBMCs), taken at new diagnosis, from a patient treated with antithyroid drugs. J is TRBJ1-2 and V is TRBV5-1; the D gene is possibly TRBD1 (5 bases). CDR3 amino acids: CASSLASPAQDYGYTF. The CDR3 DNA is TGCGCCAGCAGCTTGGCATCCCCGGCACAGGACTATGGCTACACCTTC.